The 26 T cell receptor beta chains given below trace back to one sample, sequenced in a study of beta chain features in type 1 diabetes. Study-wide points: There was a moderate but significant shortening of TCRB CDR3s in all four CD4+ subsets of Type 1 diabetes patients.

All of the isolated RNA was reverse transcribed, so expressed TCRB transcripts were sequenced. The assay was immunoSEQ multiplex PCR, and TCRdb's table has in-frame clones only and misses some. The sample records under 350,000 clones, roughly 13% being singletons. Their specific antigens are unknown. Sequencing used naive CD4+ T cells from blood. These receptors were obtained from a young man with type 1 diabetes.

The rearrangement joins TRBV29-1 to TRBJ2-7; 9 nucleotides agree with TRBD2. The CDR3 covers 15 residues. V was pared by 6 bases and J by 2 bases, with 11 bases of the junction left unmatched. Germline V gene sequence: CDR1 SQVTM, CDR2 ANQGSEA. In DNA form, the CDR3 reads TGCAGCGTAAGAACCCAGCGGGAGGCCCCCTACGAGCAGTACTTC. Its translation is CSVRTQREAPYEQYF.

V usage is TRBV9 and J usage is TRBJ2-7; 7 bases align to TRBD2. The CDR3 is 15 amino acids. The trim removed 3 bases at V and 3 bases at J, leaving 9 bases unmatched. CDR1 SGDLS and CDR2 YYNGEE come from the germline V gene. The CDR3 nucleotides read TGTGCCAGCAGCGAGACGAGCGGGACCATCTACGAGCAGTACTTC. Residues: CASSETSGTIYEQYF.

This clone was counted only a few times. The chain carries TRBV5-6 and TRBJ2-3, with 7 bases matching TRBD2. This CDR3 region has 14 residues. Per the germline V gene, CDR1 is SGHDT and CDR2 is YYEEEE. J lost 1 base, V lost 2 bases, and 1 base had no gene match. CDR3 residues: CASSFGLGTDTQYF. The CDR3 DNA follows: TGTGCCAGCAGCTTCGGACTAGGCACAGATACGCAGTATTTT.

This clone was seen more than once but under ten times. V gene TRBV5-1 combines with J gene TRBJ2-7; 7 bases are a match to TRBD1. J lost 3 bases, V lost 1 base, and 4 bases had no gene match. Germline V gene data show CDR1 as SGHRS and CDR2 as YFSETQ. This CDR3 comprises 14 residues. CDR3 sequence reads: CASSLTRQGYEQYF. The DNA of the CDR3 is TGCGCCAGCAGCTTGACGAGACAGGGCTACGAGCAGTACTTC.

This clone appeared once. V is TRBV9 and J is TRBJ2-1, with 12 bases fitting TRBD2. This CDR3 has 17 residues. V gave up 4 bases and J gave up 5 bases; unmatched junction bases: 10. Per the germline V gene, CDR1 is SGDLS and CDR2 is YYNGEE. CDR3 sequence: CASSTKTSGSFNNEQFF. CDR3 nucleotides: TGTGCCAGCAGCACTAAGACTAGCGGGAGTTTTAACAATGAGCAGTTCTTC.

This rearrangement joins TRBV5-1 to TRBJ2-1; 10 positions agree with TRBD1. CDR3 length: 15 amino acids. Unmatched junction bases numbered 9, after V lost 3 bases and J lost 9 bases. Germline CDR1 and CDR2: SGHRS and YFSETQ. The CDR3 nucleotides read TGCGCCAGCAGCTCTGAGGGACAGGGGTTTCTTGAGCAGTTCTTC. Amino acid sequence: CASSSEGQGFLEQFF.

This clone appeared a few times. CDR3 DNA: TGCGCCAGCAGCTTGACTAGCGGCCGTTGGGGCAATGAGCAGTTCTTC. Translating gives CASSLTSGRWGNEQFF. The chain is built from TRBV5-1 and TRBJ2-1; 8 bases are shared with TRBD2. The CDR3 contains 16 residues. Trimming at V came to 1 base and at J to 6 bases, leaving 9 bases not matched to a gene. In germline, CDR1 is SGHRS, CDR2 YFSETQ.

The V and J genes are TRBV18 and TRBJ2-1; the D gene is possibly TRBD1 (5 bases). V was trimmed by 6 bases and J by 6 bases, leaving 18 bases between them. The CDR3 consists of 15 residues. Per the germline V gene, CDR1 is KGHSH and CDR2 is LQKENI. This chain's CDR3 is CASSQIAGNRNEQFF. CDR3 bases: TGTGCCAGCTCTCAAATTGCAGGGAACCGCAATGAGCAGTTCTTC.

The chain couples TRBV18 to TRBJ2-5, with D maybe TRBD1 (6 bases). Trimming removed 0 bases at V and 1 base at J, with 9 bases between. The CDR3 runs to 15 residues. Looked up from germline, CDR1 is KGHSH and CDR2 is LQKENI. The CDR3 bases are TGTGCCAGCTCACCACCTCAGGGGACCCAAGAGACCCAGTACTTC. It codes for CASSPPQGTQETQYF.

This clone was seen a few times. The chain joins TRBV11-2 to TRBJ2-7, with 7 bases lining up with TRBD2. The CDR3 runs 15 residues. Trimming removed 1 base from V and 4 bases from J; junction bases left unmatched: 7. Germline V gene data show CDR1 as SGHAT and CDR2 as FQNNGV. The CDR3 sequence is CASSLGLAEIYEQYF. For the CDR3, the DNA is TGTGCCAGCAGCTTAGGACTAGCCGAGATATACGAGCAGTACTTC.

This clone was seen more than once but under ten times. V and J are TRBV28 and TRBJ2-6, with D perhaps matching TRBD2 (6 bases). Trimming took off 4 bases at V and 0 bases at J, with 10 bases between the two ends. Germline CDR1 and CDR2: MDHEN and SYDVKM. The CDR3 is 16 amino acids. The CDR3 DNA reads as TGTGCCAGCAGTTCCCAGCGGGTCTCTGGGGCCAACGTCCTGACTTTC. It specifies CASSSQRVSGANVLTF.

This clone was observed a handful of times. The genes are TRBV5-1 and TRBJ2-3, with D perhaps TRBD2 (5 bases). CDR1 SGHRS and CDR2 YFSETQ come from the germline V gene. V was clipped by 3 bases and J by 5 bases, with 25 bases between them. The CDR3 length is 18 residues. CDR3: CASSWRGELRALGDTQYF. The CDR3 DNA sequence: TGCGCCAGCAGCTGGCGCGGCGAGCTGAGGGCTTTGGGAGATACGCAGTATTTT.

The chain uses TRBV4-3 and TRBJ2-3, with TRBD1 matching 9 bases. The J segment lost 3 bases and the V segment lost 3 bases, leaving 10 bases of the junction unmatched. Germline CDR1 is LGHNA and CDR2 is YSLEER. CDR3 length: 17 amino acids. CDR3 coding DNA: TGCGCCAGCAGCCAGACCCCGGGACAGGGATATACAGATACGCAGTATTTT. It is translated as CASSQTPGQGYTDTQYF.

The rearrangement uses TRBV10-3 and TRBJ2-7; no definite D call. Germline V lookup: CDR1 ENHRY, CDR2 SYGVKD. V was cut by 3 bases and J by 1 base, with 10 bases left in between. CDR3 size: 14 residues. The CDR3 sequence is CAISEWASSYEQYF. CDR3 sequence (DNA): TGTGCCATCAGTGAATGGGCATCTTCCTACGAGCAGTACTTC.

The chain recombines TRBV4-2 with TRBJ1-1; possible D gene TRBD1, 5 bases. V shed 5 bases and J shed 3 bases, with 16 bases lying between them. Per the germline V gene, CDR1 is LGHNA and CDR2 is YNFKEQ. This CDR3 spans 15 amino acids. CDR3 loop: CASSFEFRGDTEAFF. Here the CDR3 DNA reads TGTGCCAGCAGCTTCGAATTCCGGGGGGACACTGAAGCTTTCTTT.

This clone came up a few times. The chain carries TRBV14 and TRBJ2-5; the match to TRBD2 covers 7 bases. Germline V gene data show CDR1 as SGHDN and CDR2 as FVKESK. This CDR3 spans 15 amino acids. Trimming took 2 bases from V and 2 from J; bases not matched to a gene: 5. As DNA, the CDR3 is TGTGCCAGCAGCCAAAATCACGGGAGGCAAGAGACCCAGTACTTC. It yields the protein CASSQNHGRQETQYF.

The V call is TRBV6-1, the J call TRBJ2-7; 8 nucleotides match TRBD1. The CDR3 is made up of 12 amino acids. Trimming took 8 bases from V and 2 from J; bases not matched to a gene: 2. Looked up from germline, CDR1 is MNHNS and CDR2 is SASEGT. The CDR3 bases are TGTGCCAGCGGGACAGGTGCCTACGAGCAGTACTTC. Its protein product is CASGTGAYEQYF.

This clone was observed a few times. V gene TRBV7-3 combines with J gene TRBJ2-1; D is possibly TRBD1 (6 bases). Germline V gives CDR1 SGHTA, CDR2 FQGTGA. CDR3 length: 16 residues. Trimming shortened V by 5 bases and J by 0 bases, and 14 bases separated the two germline ends. The CDR3 region has the DNA TGTGCCAGCAGCGACACCAGGGGTAGCTCCTACAATGAGCAGTTCTTC. This gives the protein CASSDTRGSSYNEQFF.

The J gene is TRBJ2-5, the V gene TRBV20-1; no firm D call. Germline V CDR1 and CDR2: DFQATT, SNEGSKA (reference sequence). Trimming took 2 bases from V and 4 from J, leaving 5 bases between them. The CDR3 contains 11 residues. The CDR3 sequence: CSARQLETQYF. The CDR3 nucleotides are TGCAGTGCTAGACAGTTAGAGACCCAGTACTTC.

This clone was seen a handful of times. CDR3: CASSQDLRETQYF. CDR3 DNA: TGTGCCAGCAGTCAGGATTTGCGAGAGACCCAGTACTTC. The V gene is TRBV27, the J gene TRBJ2-5; D is unclear. With 5 bases removed from V and 4 bases from J, the gap between germline ends came to 11 bases. Germline CDR1 is MNHEY and CDR2 is SMNVEV (reference sequence). The CDR3 consists of 13 residues.

The chain combines TRBV18 with TRBJ2-1; 9 bases match TRBD2. The CDR3 length is 17 residues. J was trimmed by 9 bases and V by 2 bases; bases with no gene match: 14. The germline V gene has CDR1 KGHSH and CDR2 LQKENI. CDR3 sequence reads: CASSPVISGSYEGEQFF. DNA for the CDR3: TGTGCCAGCTCACCAGTGATTAGCGGGAGTTACGAGGGTGAGCAGTTCTTC.

Only a few counts were recorded for this clone. The chain couples TRBV18 to TRBJ2-3; D remains unclear. Germline V lookup: CDR1 KGHSH, CDR2 LQKENI. The V end lost 0 bases, the J end lost 10 bases, and 8 bases lay between the germline ends. This CDR3 contains 12 residues. The CDR3 DNA follows: TGTGCCAGCTCACCACCCGAGCTGGCGCAGTATTTT. Translating gives CASSPPELAQYF.

DNA of the CDR3: TGTGCCTGCACACGGGGAGGCACTGAAGCTTTCTTT. This sequence encodes CACTRGGTEAFF. The rearrangement joins TRBV30 to TRBJ1-1; D not certain. This CDR3 spans 12 amino acids. V was shortened by 6 bases and J by 4 bases, with 12 bases between the two germline ends. Germline CDR1 is GTSNPN and CDR2 is SVGIG (reference sequence).

This clone occurred a few times. The chain has TRBV15 and TRBJ2-3; TRBD2 matches at 10 bases. The V and J ends lost 3 bases and 1 base, in that order; junction bases with no gene match: 7. CDR1 is LNHNV, CDR2 YYDKDF, per germline (reference sequence). The CDR3 runs 17 residues. The CDR3, as DNA: TGTGCCACCAGCAGGCCTAGCGGGAGCCGCGGCACAGATACGCAGTATTTT. Protein product: CATSRPSGSRGTDTQYF.

This chain links TRBV27 with TRBJ2-7, with D perhaps matching TRBD2 (5 bases). The CDR3 loop spans 16 amino acids. CDR1 MNHEY and CDR2 SMNVEV come from the germline V gene (reference sequence). V gave up 7 bases and J gave up 2 bases, with 21 bases separating them. The CDR3 nucleotides are TGTGCCAGCAACGGAGGACGAGGGTCTCCTCCCTACGAGCAGTACTTC. The encoded protein is CASNGGRGSPPYEQYF.

This chain connects TRBV11-2 to TRBJ2-2; D unresolved. The germline CDR1 and CDR2 sequences are SGHAT and FQNNGV. The CDR3 is made up of 16 amino acids. V was clipped by 4 bases and J by 0 bases, with 12 bases between them. The CDR3 DNA sequence: TGTGCCAGCAGCTCCCACCCGGGTACGAACACCGGGGAGCTGTTTTTT. Residues: CASSSHPGTNTGELFF.